This TCR beta chain is from a study of cytomegalovirus exposure and HLA in healthy donors. Study results and limitations: The study recorded 160 or so TCR beta chains that were cytomegalovirus-associated.

The CDR3 is 15 residues long. Germline CDR1 is SGHVS and CDR2 is FNYEAQ. With 3 bases removed from V and 3 bases from J, the gap between germline ends came to 14 bases. Note on this clone: Its matching antigen is unknown.

The table came from immunoSEQ multiplex PCR; TCRdb's copy has only in-frame clones and leaves some out. The sample includes about 100,000 clones, about 95% of them seen just once. The clonotype originates from a woman aged 18-29 years in good health and CMV-seronegative. Material: PBMCs. This chain connects TRBV7-6 to TRBJ2-5, with a possible D match to TRBD1 (5 bases). Here the CDR3 DNA reads TGTGCCAGCAGCTTCCAGGGATTGAGCAAAGAGACCCAGTACTTC. Protein product: CASSFQGLSKETQYF.